This T cell receptor (beta chain) originates from a study of blood T cell repertoires in COVID-19. Trimming removed 0 bases from V and 3 bases from J; junction bases left unmatched: 4. In germline, CDR1 is SGHDT, CDR2 YYEEEE. CDR3 length: 16 amino acids. The table came from immunoSEQ multiplex PCR; TCRdb's copy has only in-frame clones and leaves some out. The data hold about 410,000 clones, with roughly 91% observed a single time. This chain connects TRBV5-6 to TRBJ2-2; 8 bases match TRBD2. Sequencing used PBMCs or T cells enriched from blood (not recorded which). This receptor was taken from a woman aged 25 to 39 who had recovered from COVID-19. CDR3 DNA sequence: TGTGCCAGCAGCTTGGCGTTAGCGGGGCACACCGGGGAGCTGTTTTTT. This gives the protein CASSLALAGHTGELFF.